The present T cell receptor beta chain was sequenced within a study of identical twins. V shed 6 bases and J 2 bases; nucleotides not matched to a gene: 11. Germline-derived CDR1 and CDR2 are SNHLY and FYNNEI. The CDR3 is made up of 18 amino acids. Every donor was a healthy Caucasian. This clonotype has just a few counts. Its antigen is undetermined. Template switching added a universal primer site; cDNA carried unique molecular identifiers. MiXCR was run by TCRdb on the 5' RACE reads, yielding one entry per CDR3 protein. Among hundreds of thousands of distinct CDR3 sequences listed, 5.5% to 6.5% were seen once. The study, taken as a whole, reports: Carriage of fewer insertions was seen in abundant cord blood beta clonotypes, whereas memory repertoires showed none. Zero-insertion results could be subject to partial confounding by invariant MAIT and iNKT cells.

This receptor was identified in a young man in good health. V and J are TRBV2 and TRBJ2-1; 12 nucleotides align to TRBD1. Sequencing was performed on naive T cells sorted from blood. The CDR3 nucleotides are TGTGCCAGCAGACGGGACAGGGGGCGAGGGAATCCCTACAATGAGCAGTTCTTC. This translates into CASRRDRGRGNPYNEQFF. The full variable domain, with the rest looked up from reference TRBV2 and TRBJ2-1, is EPEVTQTPSHQVTQMGQEVILRCVPISNHLYFYWYRQILGQKVEFLVSFYNNEISEKSEIFDDQFSVERPDGSNFTLKIRSTKLEDSAMYFCASRRDRGRGNPYNEQFFGPGTRLTVL.